The TCR beta chain described here comes from a study of T cells in Graves' hyperthyroidism and ophthalmopathy. Diagnostic assessment was based on clinical symptoms, serum thyroxine and TRAb, thyroid ultrasound and orbital computed tomography. Fresh peripheral blood, 10 ml, was the source of the PBMCs. Template material for amplifying TCR beta CDR3 regions consisted of RNA transcripts. The HTBI primer set drove a first-round RT-PCR of the TCR CDR3. TCRdb fed the multiplex PCR reads into MiXCR, producing one record per CDR3 protein. The table lists nearly 750,000 distinct CDR3 sequences, just over 35% of them singletons. The germline V gene has CDR1 SQVTM and CDR2 ANQGSEA. The CDR3 is 15 residues long. J gave up 8 bases and V 3 bases, and 11 bases lay outside the gene matches.

This clonotype originated in a woman in her 40s with Graves' hyperthyroidism. This sequence joins TRBV29-1 and TRBJ1-4; 8 nucleotides match TRBD1. Sample: blood. In DNA, the CDR3 is TGCAGCGTTGAGGACAGGGTCTCTGGAAAGGAAAAACTGTTTTTT. Its translation is CSVEDRVSGKEKLFF.